These 32 T cell receptor beta chains were all obtained from the same sample, sequenced in a study of radiotherapy plus CTLA-4 blockade in lung cancer. Assay used: immunoSEQ multiplex PCR; TCRdb lists only in-frame clones, some missing. The sample consists of approximately 80,000 clones, less than 85% of them appearing once. The sample was peripheral blood, taken from a patient treated with radiotherapy plus ipilimumab. The source of these receptors is a human donor with non-small cell lung cancer whose response to radiotherapy plus ipilimumab could not be evaluated.

The chain has TRBV7-2 and TRBJ1-2, with 9 bases that match TRBD1. The CDR3 runs to 14 residues. V gave up 5 bases and J gave up 7 bases; unmatched junction bases: 8. Germline V gives CDR1 SGHTA, CDR2 FQGNSA. The CDR3 sequence is CASSDPGTGLGYTF. The DNA of the CDR3 is TGTGCCAGCAGCGACCCCGGGACAGGGCTTGGCTACACCTTC.

The CDR3 spells CASSLVSGYTGELFF. CDR3 bases: TGTGCCAGCAGTTTAGTCAGCGGATACACCGGGGAGCTGTTTTTT. The gene calls are TRBV28 and TRBJ2-2; D perhaps matches TRBD2 (5 bases). Between the trimmed V and J ends, which lost 2 bases and 3 bases, there was a span of 10 bases. This CDR3 is 15 amino acids long. Germline V gene lookup returns CDR1 MDHEN and CDR2 SYDVKM.

This clone is labeled medium-sized. The chain is built from TRBV19 and TRBJ2-7; TRBD1 matches 7 bases. With 5 bases clipped from V and 4 bases from J, the junction kept 8 bases outside the gene matches. The CDR3 is 14 amino acids. Germline loops: CDR1 LNHDA, CDR2 SQIVND (reference sequence). The CDR3 is CASSLTGTVYEQYF. The DNA for the CDR3 is TGTGCCAGTAGTCTCACCGGGACAGTTTACGAGCAGTACTTC.

The V and J genes are TRBV5-1 and TRBJ2-1, with TRBD1 matching 9 bases. The CDR3 runs to 15 residues. Germline assignment: CDR1 SGHRS and CDR2 YFSETQ. V shed 5 bases, J shed 4 bases, and the junction held 7 bases outside the gene matches. For the CDR3, the DNA is TGCGCCAGCAGGGGTTTACAGGGGGCGTACAATGAGCAGTTCTTC. Encoded protein: CASRGLQGAYNEQFF. Together with reference TRBV5-1 and TRBJ2-1, the CDR3 gives the full variable domain: KAGVTQTPRYLIKTRGQQVTLSCSPISGHRSVSWYQQTPGQGLQFLFEYFSETQRNKGNFPGRFSGRQFSNSRSEMNVSTLELGDSALYLCASRGLQGAYNEQFFGPGTRLTVL.

V is TRBV5-4 and J is TRBJ1-2, with 9 nucleotides matching TRBD1. The length of the CDR3 is 14 residues. Germline CDR1 and CDR2: SGHNT and YYREEE (reference sequence). With 1 base clipped from V and 2 bases from J, the junction kept 0 bases outside the gene matches. DNA of the CDR3: TGTGCCAGCAGCTTGACAGGGGGCAACTATGGCTACACCTTC. Its translation is CASSLTGGNYGYTF.

The rearrangement joins TRBV29-1 to TRBJ2-1, with 7 nucleotides matching TRBD2. V shed 5 bases, J shed 0 bases, and the junction held 7 bases outside the gene matches. Germline V gives CDR1 SQVTM, CDR2 ANQGSEA. The CDR3 consists of 15 residues. CDR3 region: CSVCVTSSSYNEQFF. CDR3 sequence (DNA): TGCAGCGTTTGCGTGACTAGCAGCTCCTACAATGAGCAGTTCTTC.

This clone has a handful of counts. V is TRBV10-3 and J is TRBJ1-3, with D maybe TRBD1 (5 bases). Germline assignment: CDR1 ENHRY and CDR2 SYGVKD. This CDR3 region has 14 residues. V lost 6 bases to trimming and J lost 0 bases, with 9 bases between them. DNA for the CDR3: TGTGCCATCAGGCCGGGGGACTCTGGAAACACCATATATTTT. Translating gives CAIRPGDSGNTIYF.

This clone was picked up a small number of times. The chain combines TRBV9 with TRBJ2-2, with TRBD1 as a possible D gene (7 bases). There are 16 residues in the CDR3. Trimming took 4 bases from V and 3 from J, leaving 16 bases between them. Germline loops: CDR1 SGDLS, CDR2 YYNGEE. Written as DNA, the CDR3 is TGTGCCAGCAGCCCCAGGGGGGCGGGCTACACCGGGGAGCTGTTTTTT. Amino acids: CASSPRGAGYTGELFF.

In its sample, this clone was seen once. The chain recombines TRBV7-6 with TRBJ2-7; a possible D gene is TRBD2 (6 bases). The germline V gene encodes CDR1 SGHVS and CDR2 FNYEAQ. The CDR3 loop spans 15 amino acids. V shed 0 bases and J shed 4 bases, with 13 bases lying between them. CDR3 amino acids: CASSLAEGVGYEQYF. The CDR3 DNA reads as TGTGCCAGCAGCTTAGCGGAGGGTGTAGGATACGAGCAGTACTTC.

V gene TRBV7-3 combines with J gene TRBJ1-6; tentative D call: TRBD1 (6 bases). Germline-derived CDR1 and CDR2 are SGHTA and FQGTGA. Trimming took 0 bases from V and 7 from J, leaving 10 bases between them. CDR3 length equals 15 residues. The CDR3, as DNA: TGTGCCAGCAGCTTAACAGGGCAGGGGAATTCACCCCTCCACTTT. Residues: CASSLTGQGNSPLHF. Filled out from reference TRBV7-3 and TRBJ1-6, the complete variable domain reads GAGVSQTPSNKVTEKGKYVELRCDPISGHTALYWYRQSLGQGPEFLIYFQGTGAADDSGLPNDRFFAVRPEGSVSTLKIQRTERGDSAVYLCASSLTGQGNSPLHFGNGTRLTVT.

The chain uses TRBV5-8 and TRBJ1-1; TRBD1 aligns across 10 bases. Germline V gene data show CDR1 as SGHTS and CDR2 as YDEGEE. The J segment lost 6 bases and the V segment lost 2 bases, leaving 13 bases of the junction unmatched. The CDR3 is 17 residues long. The CDR3 spells CASSFAFDRGQVAEAFF. The CDR3 DNA reads as TGTGCCAGCAGCTTCGCGTTCGACAGGGGGCAAGTGGCTGAAGCTTTCTTT.

The rearrangement joins TRBV5-1 to TRBJ2-3; 8 bases fit TRBD2. The CDR3 has 17 amino acids. Germline CDR1 is SGHRS and CDR2 is YFSETQ. J lost 1 base, V lost 0 bases, and 7 bases had no gene match. The CDR3 here is CASSLVPLAGGTDTQYF. DNA of the CDR3: TGCGCCAGCAGCTTGGTCCCCCTAGCGGGCGGCACAGATACGCAGTATTTT.

The J gene is TRBJ2-1, the V gene TRBV5-4, with 12 bases lining up with TRBD2. Losses at the gene ends were 2 bases for V and 8 bases for J; bases not matched to a gene: 5. CDR1 and CDR2 (germline): SGHNT, YYREEE (reference sequence). CDR3 size: 15 residues. The CDR3 bases are TGTGCCAGCAGCTTAAGGTCTAGCGGGAGGGATGAGCAGTTCTTC. Its protein is CASSLRSSGRDEQFF.

The genes are TRBV9 and TRBJ2-2; TRBD1 is a possible D gene (5 bases). Germline V CDR1 and CDR2: SGDLS, YYNGEE. Between the trimmed V and J ends, which lost 0 bases and 6 bases, there was a span of 9 bases. The CDR3 has 14 amino acids. The CDR3 loop is CASSVAGFAGELFF. The CDR3 region has the DNA TGTGCCAGCAGCGTAGCAGGGTTCGCCGGGGAGCTGTTTTTT.

This chain connects TRBV14 to TRBJ2-7, with TRBD1 matching over 8 bases. The CDR3 runs 15 residues. The trim removed 6 bases at V and 2 bases at J, leaving 9 bases unmatched. In germline, CDR1 is SGHDN, CDR2 FVKESK. Here the CDR3 reads CASSQTDRETYEQYF. The CDR3 DNA follows: TGTGCCAGCAGTCAAACGGACAGGGAGACCTACGAGCAGTACTTC.

Note on this clone: Other DNA sequences in this specimen translate into the identical CDR3. The chain employs TRBV7-2 and TRBJ1-6; perhaps TRBD1 as D (6 bases). Trimming left V 2 bases short and J 10 bases short, with 12 bases between. The CDR3 extends over 14 amino acids. Germline-derived CDR1 and CDR2 are SGHTA and FQGNSA. This chain's CDR3 is CASSLTGSHSPLHF. The CDR3, as DNA: TGTGCCAGCAGCTTAACAGGGTCGCACTCACCCCTCCACTTT. The entire variable domain, with the rest obtained from reference TRBV7-2 and TRBJ1-6, is as follows: GAGVSQSPSNKVTEKGKDVELRCDPISGHTALYWYRQSLGQGLEFLIYFQGNSAPDKSGLPSDRFSAERTGGSVSTLTIQRTQQEDSAVYLCASSLTGSHSPLHFGNGTRLTVT.

The sample holds a few counts of this clone. The chain couples TRBV4-3 to TRBJ1-1; 9 nucleotides line up with TRBD1. This CDR3 comprises 15 residues. The V gene's germline CDR1 is LGHNA and CDR2 YSLEER. V lost 1 base and J lost 11; bases outside the gene matches: 11. CDR3 nucleotides: TGCGCCAGCAGCCAAGCCTTGAACAGGGGGCGGAGCGCTTTCTTT. Its protein product is CASSQALNRGRSAFF.

CDR3 region: CASSPRDRDYGYTF. The DNA for the CDR3 is TGTGCCAGCAGTCCACGGGACAGGGACTATGGCTACACCTTC. V and J are TRBV25-1 and TRBJ1-2, with 9 bases that match TRBD1. There are 14 residues in the CDR3. Germline V gene data show CDR1 as MGHDK and CDR2 as SYGVNS. V shed 5 bases, J shed 3 bases, and the junction held 4 bases outside the gene matches.

The rearrangement uses TRBV7-9 and TRBJ2-7, with D possibly being TRBD1 (6 bases). The CDR3 extends over 12 amino acids. The ends were cut back, 5 bases at V and 5 bases at J, with 10 bases in the middle. Germline loops: CDR1 SEHNR, CDR2 FQNEAQ (reference sequence). CDR3 protein: CASSRGQHEQYF. The CDR3 DNA reads as TGTGCCAGCAGCCGAGGACAGCACGAGCAGTACTTC.

The CDR3 reads CATSRDGASTDTQYF. CDR3 coding DNA: TGTGCCACCAGCAGAGATGGAGCTAGCACAGATACGCAGTATTTT. This chain uses TRBV15 with TRBJ2-3; D is ambiguous. Germline-derived CDR1 and CDR2 are LNHNV and YYDKDF (reference sequence). The CDR3 runs to 15 residues. Deletions cut 0 bases from V and 0 bases from J, with 7 bases between.

The chain recombines TRBV6-5 with TRBJ2-4; 9 bases align to TRBD2. The CDR3 length is 15 residues. Trimming removed 4 bases from V and 7 bases from J; junction bases left unmatched: 8. Germline V lookup: CDR1 MNHEY, CDR2 SVGAGI. The CDR3 coding sequence is TGTGCCAGCAGTTCCTCGACTAGCGGATTCAACATTCAGTACTTC. Amino acid sequence: CASSSSTSGFNIQYF.

This clone was counted between two and nine times. This chain connects TRBV10-3 to TRBJ1-5; D is unresolved. Germline V gives CDR1 ENHRY, CDR2 SYGVKD. The CDR3 has 14 amino acids. V was trimmed by 4 bases and J by 2 bases, leaving 9 bases between them. CDR3 DNA sequence: TGTGCCATCAGTGTCGGGAGGGGCAATCAGCCCCAGCATTTT. Its translation is CAISVGRGNQPQHF.

This chain connects TRBV5-1 to TRBJ2-3, with D maybe TRBD1 (6 bases). V dropped 1 base and J dropped 6 bases, with 12 bases sitting between them. CDR1 and CDR2 (germline): SGHRS, YFSETQ. The CDR3 spans 14 residues. In DNA form, the CDR3 reads TGCGCCAGCAGCTTGTTTGGGGGCGTGGATACGCAGTATTTT. It is translated as CASSLFGGVDTQYF. Supplemented by reference TRBV5-1 and TRBJ2-3, the full variable domain reads KAGVTQTPRYLIKTRGQQVTLSCSPISGHRSVSWYQQTPGQGLQFLFEYFSETQRNKGNFPGRFSGRQFSNSRSEMNVSTLELGDSALYLCASSLFGGVDTQYFGPGTRLTVL.

The chain is built from TRBV13 and TRBJ2-5, with 7 nucleotides matching TRBD1. The germline CDR1 and CDR2 sequences are PRHDT and FYEKMQ (reference sequence). The junction had 3 bases not matched to a gene; V was cut back by 1 base and J by 4 bases. This CDR3 contains 14 residues. The CDR3 DNA follows: TGTGCCAGCAGCTTAGTAGGGGGCGGAGAGACCCAGTACTTC. This codes for CASSLVGGGETQYF.

CDR3 residues: CASSPDRNNEKLFF. CDR3 bases: TGTGCCAGCTCACCAGACAGAAATAATGAAAAACTGTTTTTT. The rearrangement links TRBV18 to TRBJ1-4; possible D gene TRBD1, 5 bases. The germline CDR1 and CDR2 sequences are KGHSH and LQKENI. With 2 bases removed from V and 4 bases from J, the gap between germline ends came to 8 bases. This CDR3 is built from 14 residues.

V gene TRBV6-5 combines with J gene TRBJ1-1; TRBD1 matches at 9 bases. The V gene's germline CDR1 is MNHEY and CDR2 SVGAGI. CDR3 size: 14 residues. Trimming took 5 bases from V and 6 from J; bases not matched to a gene: 7. In nucleotides, the CDR3 is TGTGCCAGCAGTATAGGGACAGGGTACGCTGAAGCTTTCTTT. Encoded protein: CASSIGTGYAEAFF.

V usage is TRBV2 and J usage is TRBJ1-4, with D uncertain. CDR1 SNHLY and CDR2 FYNNEI come from the germline V gene. Between the trimmed V and J ends, which lost 5 bases and 0 bases, there was a span of 13 bases. There are 16 residues in the CDR3. CDR3: CASSSSYGATNEKLFF. CDR3 in DNA: TGTGCCAGCAGTAGTAGCTACGGAGCAACTAATGAAAAACTGTTTTTT.

This clone was seen only once. The rearrangement joins TRBV7-2 to TRBJ2-3; 14 bases are shared with TRBD2. The CDR3 is 17 residues long. Trimming took 3 bases from V and 1 from J; bases not matched to a gene: 3. Per germline, CDR1 SGHTA and CDR2 FQGNSA. CDR3 sequence: CASSLGLAGAGTDTQYF. DNA for the CDR3: TGTGCCAGCAGCTTGGGACTAGCGGGAGCGGGCACAGATACGCAGTATTTT.

Here the CDR3 reads CASGSGTGPYEQYF. In DNA, the CDR3 is TGTGCCAGCGGCTCGGGGACAGGCCCCTACGAGCAGTACTTC. The chain employs TRBV6-5 and TRBJ2-7; TRBD1 matches at 8 bases. Germline CDR1 MNHEY, CDR2 SVGAGI. V lost 8 bases, J lost 2 bases, and 8 bases stayed unmatched. This CDR3 is 14 amino acids long.

V gene TRBV19 combines with J gene TRBJ2-1; D might be TRBD1 (5 bases). Trimming took 3 bases from V and 7 from J, leaving 13 bases between them. The germline CDR1 and CDR2 sequences are LNHDA and SQIVND (reference sequence). CDR3 length equals 14 residues. The CDR3 is CASSIQGRLNEQFF. The DNA of the CDR3 is TGTGCCAGTAGTATTCAGGGTAGGTTAAATGAGCAGTTCTTC.

CDR3 loop: CASSFPTGGVTEAFF. As DNA, the CDR3 is TGTGCCAGCAGCTTTCCAACAGGGGGCGTTACTGAAGCTTTCTTT. The gene calls are TRBV11-2 and TRBJ1-1; 9 nucleotides line up with TRBD1. The CDR3 consists of 15 residues. V was clipped by 3 bases and J by 5 bases; unmatched bases: 7. Germline CDR1 and CDR2: SGHAT and FQNNGV.

V usage is TRBV7-3 and J usage is TRBJ1-2, with TRBD1 matching 12 bases. Unmatched junction bases numbered 16, after V lost 5 bases and J lost 6 bases. CDR3 length equals 18 residues. The germline gives CDR1 SGHTA, CDR2 FQGTGA. Here the CDR3 DNA reads TGTGCCAGCAGCCCTAGGGGAGGGACAGGGGGCGTATTGGATGGCTACACCTTC. It encodes CASSPRGGTGGVLDGYTF.